The clone carrying this T cell receptor beta chain was seen many times. A sample-barcoded 5' primer and a J-beta primer mix were used in a second PCR of roughly 7 to 12 cycles. Researchers report that a template-switch adaptor with 12 random nucleotides tagged each cDNA molecule. TCRdb fed the 5' RACE reads into MiXCR, producing one record per CDR3 protein. Among about 580,000 distinct CDR3 sequences listed, roughly 48% were seen once. The sample comes from a study of blood T cells in healthy people across ages. Between the trimmed V and J ends, which lost 5 bases and 1 base, there was a span of 8 bases. The CDR3 covers 13 residues. CDR1 MNHNY and CDR2 SVGAGI come from the germline V gene (reference sequence). All donors came from Russia, were Caucasian and healthy, and spanned ages roughly 6 to 100.

The receptor was derived from a man at least 80 years old in good health. V usage is TRBV6-6 and J usage is TRBJ1-1, with unresolved D. Sequenced sample: blood. This CDR3 is CASSIGSNTEAFF. CDR3 nucleotides: TGTGCCAGCAGTATAGGATCGAACACTGAAGCTTTCTTT.